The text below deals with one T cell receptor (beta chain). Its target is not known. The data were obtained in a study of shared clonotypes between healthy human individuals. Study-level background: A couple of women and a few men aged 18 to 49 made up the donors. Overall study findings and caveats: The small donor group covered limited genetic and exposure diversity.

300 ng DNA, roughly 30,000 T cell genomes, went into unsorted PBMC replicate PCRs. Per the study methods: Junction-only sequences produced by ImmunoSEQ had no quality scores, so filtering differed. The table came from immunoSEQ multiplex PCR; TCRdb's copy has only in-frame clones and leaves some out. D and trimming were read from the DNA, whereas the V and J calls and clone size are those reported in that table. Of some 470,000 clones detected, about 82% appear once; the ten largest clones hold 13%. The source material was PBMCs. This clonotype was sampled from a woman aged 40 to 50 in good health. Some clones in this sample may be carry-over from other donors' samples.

The CDR3 DNA is TGTGCCACCAGCCCCGGACAGGTGTACGATCAGCCCCAGCATTTT. Its protein is CATSPGQVYDQPQHF. The chain carries TRBV15 and TRBJ1-5; 7 bases map to TRBD1. V lost 5 bases, J lost 5 bases, and 9 bases stayed unmatched. The germline gives CDR1 LNHNV, CDR2 YYDKDF (reference sequence). The CDR3 sequence is 15 residues long.